The 32 T cell receptor beta chains listed next were all sequenced from one sample in a study of blood T cell repertoires in COVID-19. Repertoires were generated with immunoSEQ multiplex PCR, while TCRdb's copy carries only in-frame clones and drops some. The table includes 95,000 to 150,000 clones, roughly 84% detected once. Sequencing was done on a sample of peripheral blood. Receptors originate from a woman older than 75 with acute or convalescent COVID-19.

The rearrangement uses TRBV15 and TRBJ1-2; possibly TRBD1 for D (5 bases). The V gene lost 7 bases and the J gene lost 2 bases, with 14 bases spanning the gap. Germline CDR1 is LNHNV and CDR2 is YYDKDF (reference sequence). This CDR3 spans 14 amino acids. The CDR3 sequence: CATTRQTQNYGYTF. Here the CDR3 DNA reads TGTGCCACCACGAGACAGACACAGAACTATGGCTACACCTTC.

The V gene is TRBV19, the J gene TRBJ2-5; a weak D match, TRBD2 (6 bases). The germline V and J ends were trimmed by 3 bases and 4 bases, with 18 bases remaining between them. CDR3 length: 16 residues. CDR1 LNHDA and CDR2 SQIVND come from the germline V gene (reference sequence). The CDR3 loop reads CASSIHNRRGGETQYF. In DNA, the CDR3 is TGTGCCAGTAGTATCCATAATCGGAGGGGTGGAGAGACCCAGTACTTC.

This clone came up once. The chain carries TRBV12-3 or TRBV12-4 and TRBJ1-2; TRBD1 might be the D (5 bases). Trimming shortened V by 3 bases and J by 6 bases, and 11 bases separated the two germline ends. This CDR3 is built from 13 residues. The CDR3 here is CASSFTGRDGYTF. Here the CDR3 DNA reads TGTGCCAGCAGTTTTACAGGTCGGGATGGCTACACCTTC.

This clone was picked up a small number of times. The chain joins TRBV12-5 to TRBJ1-2; 10 positions agree with TRBD1. Looked up from germline, CDR1 is LGHNT and CDR2 is FRNRAP. The CDR3 contains 15 residues. J gave up 8 bases and V 0 bases, and 6 bases lay outside the gene matches. The CDR3 is CASGLVGTGVRGYTF. The CDR3 DNA sequence: TGTGCTAGTGGTTTGGTCGGGACAGGGGTTCGAGGCTACACCTTC. Combining the CDR3 with reference TRBV12-5 and TRBJ1-2 gives the whole variable domain DARVTQTPRHKVTEMGQEVTMRCQPILGHNTVFWYRQTMMQGLELLAYFRNRAPLDDSGMPKDRFSAEMPDATLATLKIQPSEPRDSAVYFCASGLVGTGVRGYTFGSGTRLTVV.

This clone was counted only a few times. This rearrangement joins TRBV9 to TRBJ2-1; D ambiguous. The CDR3 covers 14 residues. Trimming took 0 bases from V and 9 from J, leaving 13 bases between them. Germline V gene data show CDR1 as SGDLS and CDR2 as YYNGEE. The CDR3 region is CASSVALGRREQFF. The CDR3 bases are TGTGCCAGCAGCGTAGCTTTAGGCAGGCGTGAGCAGTTCTTC.

The V gene is TRBV6-1, the J gene TRBJ2-3; 8 nucleotides agree with TRBD1. The CDR3 covers 16 residues. Per germline, CDR1 MNHNS and CDR2 SASEGT. The junction had 8 bases not matched to a gene; V was cut back by 4 bases and J by 2 bases. The CDR3 nucleotides read TGTGCCAGCAGTGCAACGGGACAGGTGATCACAGATACGCAGTATTTT. It translates to CASSATGQVITDTQYF.

The count of this clone is one. The chain links TRBV12-5 to TRBJ2-2; 10 bases align to TRBD2. The CDR3 is 14 amino acids. From germline, CDR1 is LGHNT and CDR2 FRNRAP. The V and J ends lost 9 bases and 5 bases, in that order; junction bases with no gene match: 6. CDR3 in DNA: TGTGCTAGCGAGCGGGGGGGCCGAACCGGGGAGCTGTTTTTT. Protein product: CASERGGRTGELFF.

This clone has a single count. This chain links TRBV19 with TRBJ1-5; 7 bases line up with TRBD1. Germline trimming cut 4 bases from V and 1 base from J; bases unmatched to any gene: 10. Germline V gene data show CDR1 as LNHDA and CDR2 as SQIVND (reference sequence). This CDR3 is 17 amino acids long. The CDR3 sequence is CASSTRRGSLSNQPQHF. The CDR3 nucleotides read TGTGCCAGTAGTACGCGCAGGGGGTCCCTGAGCAATCAGCCCCAGCATTTT.

This chain joins TRBV6-5 and TRBJ2-7, with a weak D call TRBD2 (7 bases). Germline loops: CDR1 MNHEY, CDR2 SVGAGI. Trimming left V 5 bases short and J 4 bases short, with 18 bases between. The CDR3 sequence is 15 residues long. Written as DNA, the CDR3 is TGTGCCAGCAGTCTTACAGGGAGGGCCGATTACGAGCAGTACTTC. Its translation is CASSLTGRADYEQYF.

J is TRBJ2-3 and V is TRBV7-2; D might be TRBD2 (7 bases). This CDR3 region has 16 residues. Per the germline V gene, CDR1 is SGHTA and CDR2 is FQGNSA. The germline V and J ends were trimmed by 2 bases and 5 bases, with 17 bases remaining between them. In DNA, the CDR3 is TGTGCCAGCAGCTTACAATCTGGGAGGGGGAAAGATACGCAGTATTTT. It encodes CASSLQSGRGKDTQYF.

V gene TRBV10-3 combines with J gene TRBJ2-3, with D maybe TRBD1 (6 bases). Germline V lookup: CDR1 ENHRY, CDR2 SYGVKD. V shed 3 bases and J shed 0 bases, with 10 bases lying between them. The CDR3 is 15 residues long. CDR3 residues: CAISDRTASTDTQYF. DNA for the CDR3: TGTGCCATCAGTGATCGGACAGCTAGCACAGATACGCAGTATTTT.

This sequence joins TRBV10-3 and TRBJ2-5; 8 positions match TRBD1. With 4 bases clipped from V and 2 bases from J, the junction kept 3 bases outside the gene matches. CDR3 length equals 14 residues. Germline V gene data show CDR1 as ENHRY and CDR2 as SYGVKD. The CDR3 sequence is CAISGGQGQETQYF. CDR3 nucleotides: TGTGCCATCAGTGGCGGACAGGGACAAGAGACCCAGTACTTC.

J is TRBJ2-1 and V is TRBV11-2; 9 nucleotides align to TRBD1. After removal of 2 bases from V and 3 bases from J, the junction contained 5 bases not matched to a gene. Germline V gene lookup returns CDR1 SGHAT and CDR2 FQNNGV. There are 16 residues in the CDR3. DNA of the CDR3: TGTGCCAGCAGCTTACGGTGGACAGGGGACTACAATGAGCAGTTCTTC. Amino acid sequence: CASSLRWTGDYNEQFF.

The chain joins TRBV19 to TRBJ1-6, with D maybe TRBD1 (6 bases). Germline assignment: CDR1 LNHDA and CDR2 SQIVND (reference sequence). The CDR3 covers 18 residues. With 7 bases removed from V and 6 bases from J, the gap between germline ends came to 25 bases. The DNA for the CDR3 is TGTGCCAGTACCCCGACAGGATCCCTCTTCTTTGGTAATTCACCCCTCCACTTT. Translating gives CASTPTGSLFFGNSPLHF.

This clone was counted between two and nine times. The V call is TRBV12-3 or TRBV12-4, the J call TRBJ1-1, with a possible D match to TRBD1 (6 bases). Trimming removed 5 bases from V and 3 bases from J, with 10 bases in between. There are 13 residues in the CDR3. CDR3 coding DNA: TGTGCCAGCAGTGAGCAGGGGTACACTGAAGCTTTCTTT. This translates into CASSEQGYTEAFF.

V is TRBV7-9 and J is TRBJ1-3; D possibly corresponds to TRBD1 (5 bases). The V gene lost 4 bases and the J gene lost 0 bases, with 10 bases spanning the gap. CDR3 length: 15 amino acids. CDR1 is SEHNR, CDR2 FQNEAQ, per germline (reference sequence). CDR3 in amino acids: CASSSDTYSGNTIYF. The CDR3 bases are TGTGCCAGCAGCTCGGACACTTACTCTGGAAACACCATATATTTT.

The chain links TRBV27 to TRBJ2-5; TRBD1 matches at 7 bases. This CDR3 is built from 15 residues. The germline V gene encodes CDR1 MNHEY and CDR2 SMNVEV (reference sequence). J gave up 5 bases and V 4 bases, and 10 bases lay outside the gene matches. In nucleotides, the CDR3 is TGTGCCAGCAGTTCCACATACAGGGGTCGGGAGACCCAGTACTTC. It yields the protein CASSSTYRGRETQYF.

The V call is TRBV15, the J call TRBJ2-7, with 13 nucleotides matching TRBD2. This CDR3 is built from 18 residues. Per the germline V gene, CDR1 is LNHNV and CDR2 is YYDKDF (reference sequence). The ends lost 5 bases at V and 0 bases at J; junction bases unmatched: 10. CDR3 bases: TGTGCCACCAGCGCCCAGGAGGGACTAGCGGGACGCTCCTACGAGCAGTACTTC. Protein product: CATSAQEGLAGRSYEQYF.

In this sample, this clone turned up once. The chain is built from TRBV12-3 or TRBV12-4 and TRBJ2-7; no firm D call. The CDR3 loop spans 11 amino acids. Between the trimmed V and J ends, which lost 6 bases and 3 bases, there was a span of 6 bases. The chain's CDR3 is CASSLNYEQYF. CDR3 DNA: TGTGCCAGCAGCCTTAACTACGAGCAGTACTTC.

This sequence joins TRBV4-1 and TRBJ2-1; 11 bases are shared with TRBD2. This CDR3 comprises 15 residues. Per germline, CDR1 MGHRA and CDR2 YSYEKL. Trimming removed 8 bases from V and 5 bases from J; junction bases left unmatched: 8. DNA for the CDR3: TGCGCCAGCGGCTTCATAGCGGGGGGGAACAATGAGCAGTTCTTC. This translates into CASGFIAGGNNEQFF.

A few counts support this clone. V usage is TRBV18 and J usage is TRBJ2-7; no definite D call. This CDR3 spans 11 amino acids. Germline-derived CDR1 and CDR2 are KGHSH and LQKENI. V lost 3 bases and J 7 bases, leaving 7 bases between the germline ends. The CDR3 sequence: CASSPEWEQYF. The CDR3 DNA reads TGTGCCAGCTCACCCGAGTGGGAGCAGTACTTC.

The V call is TRBV20-1, the J call TRBJ2-6; TRBD2 aligns across 12 bases. Trimming cost V 3 bases and J 1 base; bases outside gene matches: 16. Germline V gene data show CDR1 as DFQATT and CDR2 as SNEGSKA (reference sequence). The CDR3 has 21 residues. The CDR3 DNA follows: TGCAGTGCTAGTATCCTGACTAGCGGGAGCCCTTCCGCTTCTGGGGCCAACGTCCTGACTTTC. This translates into CSASILTSGSPSASGANVLTF.

This clone was detected a few times. The chain's CDR3 is CASSRTDRVDEQYF. The DNA for the CDR3 is TGTGCCAGCTCACGGACCGACAGGGTCGACGAGCAGTACTTC. This chain connects TRBV18 to TRBJ2-7; TRBD1 agrees at 7 bases. The germline V gene has CDR1 KGHSH and CDR2 LQKENI. V was pared by 4 bases and J by 5 bases, with 8 bases of the junction left unmatched. The CDR3 covers 14 residues.

The V and J genes are TRBV15 and TRBJ1-1; a weak D match, TRBD1 (5 bases). The CDR3 is 15 amino acids. Germline CDR1 reads LNHNV; CDR2 reads YYDKDF (reference sequence). V lost 8 bases to trimming and J lost 0 bases, with 16 bases between them. CDR3 residues: CATSPGGPMNTEAFF. CDR3 bases: TGTGCCACCTCCCCGGGGGGTCCCATGAACACTGAAGCTTTCTTT.

This clone was observed a single time. The gene calls are TRBV7-3 and TRBJ2-6; TRBD1 matches 7 bases. The J segment lost 0 bases and the V segment lost 5 bases, leaving 7 bases of the junction unmatched. Germline CDR1 SGHTA, CDR2 FQGTGA. The CDR3 consists of 17 residues. In DNA, the CDR3 is TGTGCCAGCAGCGCCGACAGGGCCCTCTCTGGGGCCAACGTCCTGACTTTC. This codes for CASSADRALSGANVLTF. Full variable domain (missing parts from reference TRBV7-3 and TRBJ2-6): GAGVSQTPSNKVTEKGKYVELRCDPISGHTALYWYRQSLGQGPEFLIYFQGTGAADDSGLPNDRFFAVRPEGSVSTLKIQRTERGDSAVYLCASSADRALSGANVLTFGAGSRLTVL.

The chain recombines TRBV9 with TRBJ2-1; 10 bases agree with TRBD2. The CDR3 extends over 14 amino acids. J lost 8 bases, V lost 5 bases, and 7 bases had no gene match. Germline CDR1 SGDLS, CDR2 YYNGEE. CDR3 coding DNA: TGTGCCAGCAGTCCTAGCGGGAGAGAGGATGAGCAGTTCTTC. Translated, it gives CASSPSGREDEQFF.

This rearrangement joins TRBV7-9 to TRBJ1-2; 7 bases match TRBD1. The CDR3 covers 16 residues. In germline, CDR1 is SEHNR, CDR2 FQNEAQ (reference sequence). After removal of 5 bases from V and 2 bases from J, the junction contained 11 bases not matched to a gene. The CDR3 spells CASSPPGVQGNYGYTF. For the CDR3, the DNA is TGTGCCAGCAGCCCTCCCGGGGTACAGGGGAACTATGGCTACACCTTC. The full variable domain, completed using reference TRBV7-9 and TRBJ1-2, is DTGVSQNPRHKITKRGQNVTFRCDPISEHNRLYWYRQTLGQGPEFLTYFQNEAQLEKSRLLSDRFSAERPKGSFSTLEIQRTEQGDSAMYLCASSPPGVQGNYGYTFGSGTRLTVV.

V and J are TRBV5-1 and TRBJ1-6; 7 bases agree with TRBD1. CDR1 and CDR2 (germline): SGHRS, YFSETQ. J was trimmed by 7 bases and V by 5 bases; bases with no gene match: 6. The CDR3 covers 14 residues. CDR3 DNA sequence: TGCGCCAGCAGACCATCGACAGGGAATTCACCCCTCCACTTT. Translated, it gives CASRPSTGNSPLHF.

The chain employs TRBV10-3 and TRBJ2-1; D is uncertain. V shed 2 bases and J shed 5 bases, with 13 bases lying between them. CDR1 and CDR2 from the germline V gene are ENHRY and SYGVKD. This CDR3 comprises 15 residues. CDR3 loop: CAISEHRAFNNEQFF. CDR3 nucleotide sequence: TGTGCCATCAGTGAGCACCGAGCCTTCAACAATGAGCAGTTCTTC.

This clone has a single count. J is TRBJ1-6 and V is TRBV7-8, with D tentatively TRBD1 (6 bases). The CDR3 has 15 residues. The V gene lost 4 bases and the J gene lost 5 bases, with 12 bases spanning the gap. Germline V lookup: CDR1 SGHVS, CDR2 FQNEAQ. In DNA form, the CDR3 reads TGTGCCAGCAGCTCCGGACAGACCAATAATTCACCCCTCCACTTT. Protein product: CASSSGQTNNSPLHF.

The rearrangement joins TRBV18 to TRBJ1-1; D gene uncertain. Trimming removed 1 base at V and 7 bases at J, with 19 bases between. Germline CDR1 is KGHSH and CDR2 is LQKENI. CDR3 size: 16 residues. The CDR3 protein is CASSPRKASSTIEAFF. The CDR3 bases are TGTGCCAGCTCACCACGGAAGGCCTCCTCTACTATTGAAGCTTTCTTT.

Of note for this clone: Different DNA sequences within this sample yield the same CDR3. The rearrangement uses TRBV9 and TRBJ2-7, with 10 bases aligning to TRBD2. The CDR3 extends over 15 amino acids. CDR1 is SGDLS and CDR2 is YYNGEE in the germline V gene. The trim removed 0 bases at V and 2 bases at J, leaving 2 bases unmatched. In nucleotides, the CDR3 is TGTGCCAGCAGCGTAGGGCTAGCGGGAGCCTACGAGCAGTACTTC. It translates to CASSVGLAGAYEQYF.